Presented here are 14 T cell receptor beta chains from one specimen sequenced in a study of patients and donors after allogeneic stem cell transplantation. TCRdb reprocessed the RT-PCR reads with MiXCR, giving one entry per CDR3 protein. The data hold 410,000 or so distinct CDR3 sequences, with roughly 17% observed a single time. Material: blood, either unsorted or a sorted T cell fraction (not recorded which). The source of these receptors is a human donor who was either an allogeneic HSCT recipient or a stem cell or donor lymphocyte infusion donor (not recorded which). It is not recorded whose cells these are; they may come from a transplant donor.

This clonotype has only a few counts. This chain links TRBV6-2 or TRBV6-3 with TRBJ1-1, with a weak D call TRBD1 (6 bases). The CDR3 has 15 residues. Germline CDR1 MNHEY, CDR2 SVGEGT. V dropped 0 bases and J dropped 5 bases, with 13 bases sitting between them. Written as DNA, the CDR3 is TGTGCCAGCAGTTACTCGACAGGCCTTGGGACTGAAGCTTTCTTT. Amino acids: CASSYSTGLGTEAFF.

The chain links TRBV20-1 to TRBJ1-5; possibly TRBD1 for D (6 bases). The V gene's germline CDR1 is DFQATT and CDR2 SNEGSKA (reference sequence). The V gene lost 0 bases and the J gene lost 7 bases, with 13 bases spanning the gap. This CDR3 spans 14 amino acids. CDR3 nucleotide sequence: TGCAGTGCTAGAGATTCTGGGGGCGGACAGCCCCAGCATTTT. Amino acids: CSARDSGGGQPQHF.

This clonotype was seen at least ten times. The chain carries TRBV6-2 or TRBV6-3 and TRBJ1-3; D remains ambiguous. The CDR3 totals 13 residues. Trimming took 2 bases from V and 1 from J, leaving 3 bases between them. The germline gives CDR1 MNHEY, CDR2 SVGEGT. DNA for the CDR3: TGTGCCAGCAGTTACGCTTCTGGAAACACCATATATTTT. Translated, it gives CASSYASGNTIYF.

This clonotype was picked up a small number of times. This chain links TRBV4-3 with TRBJ1-4, with D possibly TRBD1 on 6 matching bases. This CDR3 contains 13 residues. Germline CDR1 is LGHNA and CDR2 is YSLEER. V lost 4 bases and J lost 8, with 11 bases in between. CDR3 coding DNA: TGCGCCAGCAGCCCCCACCAGGGGGAAAAACTGTTTTTT. Protein product: CASSPHQGEKLFF.

This clonotype was detected only a few times. The chain joins TRBV28 to TRBJ2-1, with a tentative D call TRBD2 (6 bases). Germline V gives CDR1 MDHEN, CDR2 SYDVKM. This CDR3 comprises 14 residues. V dropped 4 bases and J dropped 5 bases, with 12 bases sitting between them. DNA for the CDR3: TGTGCCAGCAGTTCATTCGGCGGGGACAATGAGCAGTTCTTC. Translating gives CASSSFGGDNEQFF.

The chain joins TRBV18 to TRBJ2-1, with TRBD1 matching 8 bases. The CDR3 loop spans 13 amino acids. Germline CDR1 and CDR2: KGHSH and LQKENI. V trimming: 10 bases; J trimming: 7 bases; junction bases outside the gene matches: 9. In DNA, the CDR3 is TGTGCCACCGGACAGGGAATAGGGAATGAGCAGTTCTTC. Translating it yields CATGQGIGNEQFF.

This chain's CDR3 is CASSIQPGDYGYTF. CDR3 DNA sequence: TGTGCCAGCAGTATACAACCCGGGGACTATGGCTACACCTTC. The chain is built from TRBV6-1 and TRBJ1-2, with D unclear. The germline CDR1 and CDR2 sequences are MNHNS and SASEGT. This CDR3 is built from 14 residues. Trimming removed 5 bases at V and 3 bases at J, with 13 bases between.

In its sample, this clonotype was seen a few times. The chain carries TRBV5-4 and TRBJ2-1; D remains ambiguous. The CDR3 covers 13 residues. V was cut by 0 bases and J by 5 bases, with 6 bases left in between. CDR1 is SGHNT and CDR2 is YYREEE in the germline V gene (reference sequence). CDR3 DNA: TGTGCCAGCAGCTTGGGTCGAAACAATGAGCAGTTCTTC. Protein: CASSLGRNNEQFF.

The chain couples TRBV6-6 to TRBJ2-1; a possible D gene is TRBD1 (6 bases). The V end was cut by 5 bases, the J end by 13 bases, with 12 bases between. The germline gives CDR1 MNHNY, CDR2 SVGAGI (reference sequence). The CDR3 sequence is 11 residues long. Here the CDR3 reads CASSPATGQFF. As DNA, the CDR3 is TGTGCCAGCAGTCCAGCGACAGGACAGTTCTTC.

The chain is built from TRBV5-8 and TRBJ2-7, with no clear D. Trimming pared 0 bases from V and 5 bases from J, leaving 3 bases between. This CDR3 comprises 11 residues. Germline V gene lookup returns CDR1 SGHTS and CDR2 YDEGEE. CDR3 DNA sequence: TGTGCCAGCAGCTTGGCCGACGAGCAGTACTTC. Its translation is CASSLADEQYF.

The chain links TRBV29-1 to TRBJ2-3; 9 bases align to TRBD1. J lost 5 bases, V lost 3 bases, and 6 bases had no gene match. This CDR3 comprises 14 residues. Germline V gene sequence: CDR1 SQVTM, CDR2 ANQGSEA. The CDR3 spells CSVDPGQGGDTQYF. Here the CDR3 DNA reads TGCAGCGTTGACCCGGGACAGGGTGGAGATACGCAGTATTTT.

A few counts support this clonotype. A read error may account for a junction end that differs from germline. J is TRBJ1-2 and V is TRBV12-3 or TRBV12-4, with TRBD1 matching over 7 bases. This CDR3 is 12 amino acids long. The CDR3: CASRGDRKGSTF. The CDR3 DNA is TGTGCCAGCAGGGGGGACAGAAAGGGCTCCACCTTC.

This clonotype was seen a few times. The chain is built from TRBV2 and TRBJ1-5; no reliable D call. Germline CDR1 and CDR2: SNHLY and FYNNEI. The CDR3 length is 13 residues. V was pared by 4 bases and J by 6 bases, with 10 bases between. CDR3 region: CASSGRGSQPQHF. CDR3 in DNA: TGTGCCAGCAGTGGTCGGGGAAGTCAGCCCCAGCATTTT.

This clonotype was seen more than once but under ten times. This rearrangement joins TRBV27 to TRBJ2-5; D unresolved. This CDR3 has 14 residues. The V and J ends lost 3 bases and 5 bases respectively, with 13 bases between them. Germline CDR1 is MNHEY and CDR2 is SMNVEV (reference sequence). The CDR3 region is CASSFSISTETQYF. The CDR3 nucleotides are TGTGCCAGCAGTTTTAGCATATCTACGGAGACCCAGTACTTC.